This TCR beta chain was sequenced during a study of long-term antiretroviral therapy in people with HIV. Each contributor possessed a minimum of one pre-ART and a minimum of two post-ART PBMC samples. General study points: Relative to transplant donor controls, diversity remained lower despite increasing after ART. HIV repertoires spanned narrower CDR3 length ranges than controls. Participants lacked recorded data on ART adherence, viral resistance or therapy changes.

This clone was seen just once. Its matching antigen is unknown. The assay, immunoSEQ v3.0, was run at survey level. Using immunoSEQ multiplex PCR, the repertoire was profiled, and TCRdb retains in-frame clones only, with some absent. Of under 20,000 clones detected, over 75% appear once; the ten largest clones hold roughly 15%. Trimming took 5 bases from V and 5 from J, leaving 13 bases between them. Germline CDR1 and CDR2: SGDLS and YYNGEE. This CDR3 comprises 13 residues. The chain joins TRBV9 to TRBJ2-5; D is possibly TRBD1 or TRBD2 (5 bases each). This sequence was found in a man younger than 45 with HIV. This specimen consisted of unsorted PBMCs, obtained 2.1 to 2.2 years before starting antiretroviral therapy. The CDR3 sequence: CASRGDLRETQYF. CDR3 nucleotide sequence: TGTGCCAGCAGGGGGGACCTCCGCGAGACCCAGTACTTC.